Only one count was recorded for the clone carrying this T cell receptor (beta chain). This specimen belongs to a study of PD-L1 blockade in urothelial cancer. Study-wide background: Blood-derived samples held a median roughly 150,000 T cells.

Measured with immunoSEQ multiplex PCR; TCRdb has only the in-frame clones, and not every one. The sample carries 90,000 or so clones, 89% recorded once. Time point meaning: pretreatment peripheral blood. The receptor was derived from a woman of 80 years or more with urothelial cancer. The material sequenced was PBMCs, taken around atezolizumab (anti-PD-L1) treatment.

The CDR3 loop is CASSYRVTEAFF. The CDR3 coding sequence is TGTGCCAGCAGCTATCGGGTCACTGAAGCTTTCTTT. V is TRBV7-2 and J is TRBJ1-1; D unclear. The germline gives CDR1 SGHTA, CDR2 FQGNSA. The CDR3 is 12 amino acids. V was trimmed by 4 bases and J by 4 bases, leaving 7 bases between them.